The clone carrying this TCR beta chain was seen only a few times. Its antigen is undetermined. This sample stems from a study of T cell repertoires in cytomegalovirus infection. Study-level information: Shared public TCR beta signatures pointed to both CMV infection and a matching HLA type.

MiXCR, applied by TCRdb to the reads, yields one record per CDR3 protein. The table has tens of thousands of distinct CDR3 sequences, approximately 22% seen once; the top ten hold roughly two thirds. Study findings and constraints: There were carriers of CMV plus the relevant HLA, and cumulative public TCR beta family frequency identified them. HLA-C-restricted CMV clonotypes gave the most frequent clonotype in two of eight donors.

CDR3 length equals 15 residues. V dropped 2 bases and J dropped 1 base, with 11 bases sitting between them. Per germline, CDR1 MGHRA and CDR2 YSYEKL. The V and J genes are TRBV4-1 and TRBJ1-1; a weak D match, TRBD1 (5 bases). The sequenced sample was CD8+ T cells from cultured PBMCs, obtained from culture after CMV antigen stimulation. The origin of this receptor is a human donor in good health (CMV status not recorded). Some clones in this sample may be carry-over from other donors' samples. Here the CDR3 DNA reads TGCGCCAGCAGCCAAAGGGACGGATCGAACACTGAAGCTTTCTTT. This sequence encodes CASSQRDGSNTEAFF.